A single sample is the source of the 32 T cell receptor beta chains below, sequenced in a study of post-analysis software for immune sequencing data. Study-level findings and limits: When patients were compared with controls, about five TRBV segments were more frequent, TRBV5-6, TRBV5-1 and TRBV20-1 among them.

The authors incorporated unique molecular identifiers into the TCR beta cDNA libraries. TCRdb used MiXCR to reprocess the PCR reads, holding one entry per CDR3 protein. The sample holds roughly 730,000 distinct CDR3 sequences; roughly 27% are singletons and the top ten take 0.55% to 0.65%. Their antigen targets remain unknown. The sample comprised blood. The receptors come from a girl between 5 and 17 years old with multiple sclerosis.

This clonotype was found a few times. The J gene is TRBJ1-5, the V gene TRBV6-2 or TRBV6-3; no definite D call. Looked up from germline, CDR1 is MNHEY and CDR2 is SVGEGT. CDR3 length: 15 residues. Trimming cost V 5 bases and J 4 bases, with 15 bases left between them. The CDR3 sequence is CASSVDWRPNQPQHF. In DNA, the CDR3 is TGTGCCAGCAGTGTGGACTGGAGGCCTAATCAGCCCCAGCATTTT.

This clonotype was found many times. V is TRBV28 and J is TRBJ2-7; D is undetermined. The ends were cut back, 1 base at V and 0 bases at J, with 1 base in the middle. This CDR3 contains 12 residues. CDR1 and CDR2 from the germline V gene are MDHEN and SYDVKM. The CDR3 region is CASSLFSYEQYF. The CDR3 DNA sequence: TGTGCCAGCAGTTTATTCTCCTACGAGCAGTACTTC. The full variable domain, completed using reference TRBV28 and TRBJ2-7, is DVKVTQSSRYLVKRTGEKVFLECVQDMDHENMFWYRQDPGLGLRLIYFSYDVKMKEKGDIPEGYSVSREKKERFSLILESASTNQTSMYLCASSLFSYEQYFGPGTRLTVT.

The rearrangement joins TRBV6-2 or TRBV6-3 to TRBJ2-7, with 11 positions matching TRBD2. V lost 6 bases to trimming and J lost 1 base; unmatched junction nucleotides: 5. The CDR3 is 15 residues long. Germline V gene data show CDR1 as MNHEY and CDR2 as SVGEGT. CDR3 bases: TGTGCCAGCAGGGCTAGCGGGAGGATATCCTACGAGCAGTACTTC. Residues: CASRASGRISYEQYF.

The chain employs TRBV9 and TRBJ1-4; 8 positions agree with TRBD1. With 4 bases clipped from V and 4 bases from J, the junction kept 9 bases outside the gene matches. The CDR3 sequence is 16 residues long. Germline CDR1 and CDR2: SGDLS and YYNGEE. The CDR3 DNA is TGTGCCAGCAGCCCGACTTGGACAGGGCGTAATGAAAAACTGTTTTTT. Encoded protein: CASSPTWTGRNEKLFF.

V gene TRBV20-1 combines with J gene TRBJ2-4, with D possibly matching TRBD1 (6 bases). CDR3 length: 15 amino acids. The V end was cut by 6 bases, the J end by 1 base, with 16 bases between. Per germline, CDR1 DFQATT and CDR2 SNEGSKA (reference sequence). CDR3 in DNA: TGCAGTGCGGCCCACAGGGTGTTGGCCAAAAACATTCAGTACTTC. As protein: CSAAHRVLAKNIQYF.

This clonotype was counted many times. Here the CDR3 DNA reads TGCAGCGCCGGCCGGATGGGCCCAGATACGCAGTATTTT. Protein product: CSAGRMGPDTQYF. The genes are TRBV29-1 and TRBJ2-3; D is unclear. The CDR3 totals 13 residues. The germline V and J ends were trimmed by 7 bases and 4 bases, with 15 bases remaining between them. Germline CDR1 reads SQVTM; CDR2 reads ANQGSEA.

This sequence joins TRBV7-2 and TRBJ2-7, with D uncertain. V gave up 6 bases and J gave up 3 bases, with 6 bases separating them. The CDR3 sequence is 11 residues long. Germline V gene sequence: CDR1 SGHTA, CDR2 FQGNSA. The CDR3 bases are TGTGCCAGCAGATATAACTACGAGCAGTACTTC. Its translation is CASRYNYEQYF.

Only a few counts were recorded for this clonotype. A single base separates this from a much larger clone, so it may be a read error. The chain has TRBV7-2 and TRBJ2-3, with TRBD2 identical over 9 bases. J gave up 4 bases and V 5 bases, and 4 bases lay outside the gene matches. The CDR3 is 14 residues long. Germline CDR1 and CDR2: SGHTA and FQGNSA. The CDR3 sequence is CASSRGLAADTQYF. CDR3 nucleotide sequence: TGTGCCAGCAGCCGGGGACTAGCAGCAGATACGCAGTATTTT.

V is TRBV20-1 and J is TRBJ2-5; D not certain. V shed 4 bases and J shed 5 bases, with 8 bases lying between them. This CDR3 comprises 11 residues. CDR1 and CDR2 from the germline V gene are DFQATT and SNEGSKA (reference sequence). In DNA, the CDR3 is TGCAGTGCTATCCATCCGGAGACCCAGTACTTC. Protein product: CSAIHPETQYF.

This chain links TRBV29-1 with TRBJ2-7; the match to TRBD1 covers 7 bases. This CDR3 spans 12 amino acids. The germline V gene encodes CDR1 SQVTM and CDR2 ANQGSEA. J lost 10 bases, V lost 5 bases, and 11 bases had no gene match. Here the CDR3 DNA reads TGCAGCGTTAGACAGGGCGGAGAGGCCCAGTACTTC. Translating it yields CSVRQGGEAQYF.

There are a few counts of this clonotype. The chain is built from TRBV6-5 and TRBJ1-4; tentatively, D is TRBD1 (5 bases). Trimming removed 5 bases from V and 8 bases from J, with 12 bases in between. The CDR3 extends over 13 amino acids. Germline V gives CDR1 MNHEY, CDR2 SVGAGI. CDR3 sequence (DNA): TGTGCCAGCAGTCGGGGGGTTCAGGAAAAACTGTTTTTT. Translating it yields CASSRGVQEKLFF.

The chain recombines TRBV4-3 with TRBJ2-7; tentative D call: TRBD2 (6 bases). Germline V gene data show CDR1 as LGHNA and CDR2 as YSLEER. V lost 1 base, J lost 2 bases, and 15 bases lay in between. The CDR3 totals 16 residues. The CDR3, as DNA: TGCGCCAGCAGCCAAGCCTACGGGAGTGGAGCCTACGAGCAGTACTTC. Translating it yields CASSQAYGSGAYEQYF.

As regards this clonotype: The junction does not match germline at one end; this may be a read error. The chain combines TRBV7-2 with TRBJ2-3; D unresolved. Germline loops: CDR1 SGHTA, CDR2 FQGNSA. The length of the CDR3 is 16 residues. The CDR3 DNA is TGTGTCAGCAGCTTACGGTCGATGTGGGCCGACGATACGCAGTATTTT. Its translation is CVSSLRSMWADDTQYF.

The chain combines TRBV5-1 with TRBJ2-5; D is uncertain. V was clipped by 0 bases and J by 5 bases, with 14 bases between them. This CDR3 is built from 15 residues. CDR1 SGHRS and CDR2 YFSETQ come from the germline V gene. The CDR3 DNA sequence: TGCGCCAGCAGCTTGGGTCTCGGCAGGACGGAGACCCAGTACTTC. It codes for CASSLGLGRTETQYF.

The rearrangement links TRBV4-1 to TRBJ2-1; 11 positions agree with TRBD2. Losses at the gene ends were 1 base for V and 9 bases for J; bases not matched to a gene: 11. Germline assignment: CDR1 MGHRA and CDR2 YSYEKL. CDR3 size: 17 residues. The CDR3 reads CASSQARLAGGRGEQFF. The CDR3 DNA is TGCGCCAGCAGCCAAGCGCGTCTAGCGGGGGGCCGGGGTGAGCAGTTCTTC.

The rearrangement uses TRBV7-9 and TRBJ2-7; D not certain. Germline CDR1 and CDR2: SEHNR and FQNEAQ (reference sequence). The length of the CDR3 is 15 residues. The V and J ends lost 4 bases and 0 bases respectively, with 13 bases between them. CDR3 in DNA: TGTGCCAGCAGCTCGGTCAGCCTTGACTCCTACGAGCAGTACTTC. Amino acids: CASSSVSLDSYEQYF.

The chain is built from TRBV3-1 and TRBJ2-1; no reliable D call. The J call may be in error: the DNA end matches TRBJ2-7 better. This CDR3 contains 12 residues. Germline CDR1 reads LGHDT; CDR2 reads YNNKEL (reference sequence). CDR3 residues: CASSSRYNEQYF. In DNA form, the CDR3 reads TGTGCCAGCAGCTCCCGCTACAACGAGCAGTACTTC.

The CDR3 sequence: CASSRDIRETQYF. The CDR3 region has the DNA TGTGCCAGCAGCCGGGACATTAGGGAGACCCAGTACTTC. The chain joins TRBV7-9 to TRBJ2-5; TRBD1 might be the D (6 bases). V was trimmed by 5 bases and J by 5 bases, leaving 12 bases between them. Germline CDR1 reads SEHNR; CDR2 reads FQNEAQ (reference sequence). The CDR3 consists of 13 residues.

This chain uses TRBV29-1 with TRBJ1-1; tentative D call: TRBD1 (5 bases). The germline V and J ends were trimmed by 6 bases and 1 base, with 12 bases remaining between them. The germline gives CDR1 SQVTM, CDR2 ANQGSEA. The CDR3 contains 13 residues. The CDR3 loop reads CSVPTAGNTEAFF. For the CDR3, the DNA is TGCAGCGTCCCGACAGCCGGGAACACTGAAGCTTTCTTT.

This clonotype turned up a few times. The chain recombines TRBV6-9 with TRBJ2-5; unclear D gene. In germline, CDR1 is MNHGY, CDR2 SVAAGI. CDR3 length: 10 residues. Trimming took 5 bases from V and 9 from J, leaving 7 bases between them. CDR3 region: CASSASPQYF. Written as DNA, the CDR3 is TGTGCCAGCAGTGCATCCCCCCAGTACTTC.

The CDR3: CASSDPGRISYEQYF. The CDR3 DNA is TGTGCCAGCAGTGACCCCGGCAGAATCTCCTACGAGCAGTACTTC. The rearrangement links TRBV2 to TRBJ2-7; unclear D gene. The CDR3 contains 15 residues. CDR1 and CDR2 from the germline V gene are SNHLY and FYNNEI. The V end was cut by 3 bases, the J end by 0 bases, with 12 bases between.

The chain couples TRBV2 to TRBJ2-1, with D hard to call. V was pared by 6 bases and J by 2 bases, with 14 bases between. Germline values: CDR1 SNHLY, CDR2 FYNNEI. The CDR3 has 15 amino acids. The CDR3 sequence is CASRRTTSTYNEQFF. CDR3 sequence (DNA): TGTGCCAGCAGGAGAACGACCAGTACCTACAATGAGCAGTTCTTC.

This clonotype was counted a few times. The chain couples TRBV6-5 to TRBJ2-1; TRBD2 aligns across 12 bases. The CDR3 sequence is 17 residues long. The V segment lost 0 bases and the J segment 8 bases; nucleotides outside the gene matches: 8. Looked up from germline, CDR1 is MNHEY and CDR2 is SVGAGI. The CDR3 DNA follows: TGTGCCAGCAGTTACTCTGTAATGGGACTAGCGGGTCATGAGCAGTTCTTC. Encoded protein: CASSYSVMGLAGHEQFF.

This clonotype was seen a handful of times. The chain has TRBV4-1 and TRBJ2-1; D remains ambiguous. Trimming cost V 1 base and J 8 bases, with 18 bases left between them. The V gene's germline CDR1 is MGHRA and CDR2 YSYEKL. This CDR3 is built from 16 residues. CDR3 coding DNA: TGCGCCAGCAGCCAAGGCGCAACTTTGGTAGTAGATGAGCAGTTCTTC. Its protein is CASSQGATLVVDEQFF.

As DNA, the CDR3 is TGCAGTGCTAGCGGGGGACTGATGCGGGACACCGGGGAGCTGTTTTTT. Translating gives CSASGGLMRDTGELFF. The J gene is TRBJ2-2, the V gene TRBV20-1, with D tentatively TRBD2 (6 bases). In germline, CDR1 is DFQATT, CDR2 SNEGSKA (reference sequence). Trimming pared 3 bases from V and 3 bases from J, leaving 17 bases between. The CDR3 has 16 residues.

At least ten counts were recorded for this clonotype. The V gene is TRBV29-1, the J gene TRBJ2-1, with D tentatively TRBD1 (6 bases). CDR1 is SQVTM, CDR2 ANQGSEA, per germline. Trimming cost V 3 bases and J 1 base, with 10 bases left between them. CDR3 size: 14 residues. The CDR3 loop reads CSVDRGTSYNEQFF. CDR3 sequence (DNA): TGCAGCGTTGATAGAGGGACATCCTACAATGAGCAGTTCTTC.

The chain joins TRBV7-9 to TRBJ2-1; D could derive from TRBD1 or TRBD2 (5 bases each). V lost 7 bases to trimming and J lost 7 bases, with 17 bases between them. Germline assignment: CDR1 SEHNR and CDR2 FQNEAQ (reference sequence). CDR3 length: 14 amino acids. The CDR3 region has the DNA TGTGCCAGCAACTGGGACCAAGTCAGAAATGAGCAGTTCTTC. Protein product: CASNWDQVRNEQFF.

The CDR3 loop reads CSVGGVGGYTF. Written as DNA, the CDR3 is TGCAGCGTTGGTGGGGTGGGAGGCTACACCTTC. The chain employs TRBV29-1 and TRBJ1-2; no reliable D call. Trimming left V 4 bases short and J 8 bases short, with 11 bases between. CDR3 size: 11 residues. Germline-derived CDR1 and CDR2 are SQVTM and ANQGSEA.

This clonotype was counted a few times. The rearrangement links TRBV7-2 to TRBJ2-5; D uncertain. Trimming shortened V by 5 bases and J by 7 bases, and 20 bases separated the two germline ends. The V gene's germline CDR1 is SGHTA and CDR2 FQGNSA. The length of the CDR3 is 15 residues. Here the CDR3 DNA reads TGTGCCAGCAGCCTCCCTATGGTTGAGTATCCGACCCAGTACTTC. Translation: CASSLPMVEYPTQYF.

The V gene is TRBV10-3, the J gene TRBJ2-2; 9 bases are a match to TRBD1. Germline lookup yields CDR1 ENHRY and CDR2 SYGVKD. This CDR3 contains 15 residues. J gave up 5 bases and V 4 bases, and 5 bases lay outside the gene matches. CDR3 protein: CAISGDRAGTGELFF. The CDR3 DNA reads TGTGCCATCAGTGGGGACAGGGCGGGGACCGGGGAGCTGTTTTTT.

Remarks on this clonotype: The CDR3 does not close with the conserved phenylalanine or tryptophan, likely indicating a read error. The chain employs TRBV7-6 and TRBJ2-7; D possibly matches TRBD1 or TRBD2 (5 bases each). V lost 5 bases and J lost 3, with 20 bases in between. CDR3 length: 16 amino acids. Per the germline V gene, CDR1 is SGHVS and CDR2 is FNYEAQ. CDR3 DNA: TGTGCCAGCAGCCCCCTGGGGGACCGTGGGGTCTACGAGCAGTACTCC. Its protein is CASSPLGDRGVYEQYS.

About this clonotype: A read error may produce the germline difference seen at one junction end. This chain joins TRBV10-3 and TRBJ2-7; 11 bases are shared with TRBD2. The CDR3 has 15 residues. CDR1 and CDR2 from the germline V gene are ENHRY and SYGVKD. This CDR3 reads CAVRTSGSGSDEQYF. As DNA, the CDR3 is TGTGCCGTCAGAACTAGCGGGAGCGGGTCGGACGAGCAGTACTTC.